This entry lists 17 T cell receptor beta chains sequenced from one sample in a study of T cell responses to AZD1222 COVID-19 vaccine. Assay used: immunoSEQ multiplex PCR; TCRdb lists only in-frame clones, some missing. Among 95,000 to 110,000 clones listed, about 90% were seen once. This sample comprised peripheral blood, obtained on day 0 of AZD1222 vaccination. These receptors were collected from an adult in good health.

The rearrangement joins TRBV2 to TRBJ1-1; D is possibly TRBD1 (6 bases). This CDR3 comprises 14 residues. Between the trimmed V and J ends, which lost 6 bases and 1 base, there was a span of 12 bases. CDR1 is SNHLY, CDR2 FYNNEI, per germline. DNA for the CDR3: TGTGCCAGCAGACCATTGACAGGGAACACTGAAGCTTTCTTT. It codes for CASRPLTGNTEAFF.

The J gene is TRBJ2-3, the V gene TRBV6-1; possible D gene TRBD2, 6 bases. Looked up from germline, CDR1 is MNHNS and CDR2 is SASEGT. The CDR3 is made up of 17 amino acids. Trimming removed 2 bases at V and 3 bases at J, with 18 bases between. The CDR3 bases are TGTGCCAGCAGTGAACTCCCACTAGCTCACAGGACAGATACGCAGTATTTT. This translates into CASSELPLAHRTDTQYF.

This sequence joins TRBV30 and TRBJ1-1; the match to TRBD1 covers 8 bases. The trim removed 4 bases at V and 3 bases at J, leaving 7 bases unmatched. This CDR3 has 14 amino acids. Germline lookup yields CDR1 GTSNPN and CDR2 SVGIG (reference sequence). DNA of the CDR3: TGTGCCTGGACCGCAACAGGGGGGTACACTGAAGCTTTCTTT. Translation: CAWTATGGYTEAFF. Together with reference TRBV30 and TRBJ1-1, the CDR3 gives the full variable domain: SQTIHQWPATLVQPVGSPLSLECTVEGTSNPNLYWYRQAAGRGLQLLFYSVGIGQISSEVPQNLSASRPQDRQFILSSKKLLLSDSGFYLCAWTATGGYTEAFFGQGTRLTVV.

This chain joins TRBV3-1 (or the pseudogene TRBV3-2) and TRBJ2-7; D unresolved. With 5 bases removed from V and 4 bases from J, the gap between germline ends came to 21 bases. Germline loops: CDR1 LGHDT, CDR2 YNNKEL (reference sequence). This CDR3 has 16 amino acids. The DNA of the CDR3 is TGTGCCAGCAGCAATCCGGTGGGTCCGAGAGGTTACGAGCAGTACTTC. It yields the protein CASSNPVGPRGYEQYF.

The genes are TRBV2 and TRBJ1-2, with 9 positions matching TRBD1. The germline gives CDR1 SNHLY, CDR2 FYNNEI. This CDR3 comprises 13 residues. V lost 7 bases and J lost 4; bases outside the gene matches: 4. This CDR3 reads CASNRGLGYGYTF. The CDR3 DNA is TGTGCCAGCAACAGGGGGCTCGGCTATGGCTACACCTTC.

The chain couples TRBV5-1 to TRBJ2-7; D not resolved. Germline CDR1 is SGHRS and CDR2 is YFSETQ. Between the trimmed V and J ends, which lost 5 bases and 6 bases, there was a span of 12 bases. The CDR3 contains 12 residues. Here the CDR3 reads CASSNTRFEQYF. CDR3 in DNA: TGCGCCAGCAGTAACACACGGTTCGAGCAGTACTTC.

This rearrangement joins TRBV11-2 to TRBJ1-1; no clear D. The length of the CDR3 is 12 residues. V lost 0 bases to trimming and J lost 11 bases, with 10 bases between them. Germline CDR1 is SGHAT and CDR2 is FQNNGV. The chain's CDR3 is CASSLDTPTAFF. DNA of the CDR3: TGTGCCAGCAGCTTAGATACCCCCACGGCTTTCTTT.

The chain uses TRBV6-2 or TRBV6-3 and TRBJ1-4, with D tentatively TRBD1 (5 bases). CDR1 is MNHEY, CDR2 SVGEGT, per germline. The CDR3 covers 16 residues. V lost 2 bases and J lost 10, with 20 bases in between. CDR3 protein: CASSYGAWETMRKLFF. CDR3 nucleotide sequence: TGTGCCAGCAGTTACGGGGCGTGGGAGACTATGAGAAAACTGTTTTTT.

This chain uses TRBV2 with TRBJ2-1, with 8 bases lining up with TRBD2. The CDR3 covers 16 residues. CDR1 is SNHLY, CDR2 FYNNEI, per germline. V gave up 5 bases and J gave up 5 bases; unmatched junction bases: 11. CDR3 sequence: CASSPHRGGGNNEQFF. DNA for the CDR3: TGTGCCAGCAGTCCGCACCGGGGGGGCGGGAACAATGAGCAGTTCTTC.

In its sample, this clone was seen a few times. This sequence joins TRBV11-2 and TRBJ2-3; possibly TRBD1 or TRBD2 for D (5 bases each). The CDR3 sequence is 15 residues long. Germline V gene lookup returns CDR1 SGHAT and CDR2 FQNNGV. Trimming pared 8 bases from V and 3 bases from J, leaving 18 bases between. Here the CDR3 reads CASALLGVGTDTQYF. Written as DNA, the CDR3 is TGTGCCAGCGCTCTTCTGGGGGTGGGAACAGATACGCAGTATTTT.

V usage is TRBV13 and J usage is TRBJ2-5; 11 bases agree with TRBD1. Trimming removed 3 bases from V and 5 bases from J; junction bases left unmatched: 5. The CDR3 has 15 amino acids. The germline V gene has CDR1 PRHDT and CDR2 FYEKMQ (reference sequence). The CDR3 sequence is CASSFGTGGQETQYF. Written as DNA, the CDR3 is TGTGCCAGCAGCTTCGGGACAGGGGGTCAGGAGACCCAGTACTTC.

This clone was detected a few times. The chain carries TRBV19 and TRBJ2-3, with D perhaps TRBD1 (5 bases). CDR3 length equals 15 residues. V lost 1 base and J 6 bases, leaving 14 bases between the germline ends. Germline-derived CDR1 and CDR2 are LNHDA and SQIVND (reference sequence). The CDR3 sequence is CASSIGGAGVDTQYF. CDR3 nucleotides: TGTGCCAGTAGTATAGGTGGGGCTGGGGTGGATACGCAGTATTTT.

V is TRBV4-3 and J is TRBJ2-2, with unresolved D. Looked up from germline, CDR1 is LGHNA and CDR2 is YSLEER. The CDR3 is 13 residues long. Trimming took 0 bases from V and 11 from J, leaving 10 bases between them. DNA for the CDR3: TGCGCCAGCAGCCAAGACTCCCGGCGAGAGCTGTTTTTT. This gives the protein CASSQDSRRELFF.

This sequence joins TRBV3-1 (or the pseudogene TRBV3-2) and TRBJ1-1, with a tentative D call TRBD1 (5 bases). Looked up from germline, CDR1 is LGHDT and CDR2 is YNNKEL (reference sequence). This CDR3 comprises 13 residues. Trimming removed 2 bases from V and 5 bases from J, with 9 bases in between. CDR3 nucleotides: TGTGCCAGCAGCCAACTGGGACCTACTGAAGCTTTCTTT. This gives the protein CASSQLGPTEAFF.

V usage is TRBV6-5 and J usage is TRBJ2-2; D tentatively fits TRBD1 or TRBD2 (6 bases each). The germline gives CDR1 MNHEY, CDR2 SVGAGI. This CDR3 is 13 amino acids long. V gave up 8 bases and J gave up 4 bases, with 11 bases separating them. CDR3 DNA: TGTGCCAGCCGATGGGGGGCCACCGGGGAGCTGTTTTTT. It codes for CASRWGATGELFF.

The chain carries TRBV6-5 and TRBJ1-1; D not certain. Trimming left V 0 bases short and J 0 bases short, with 8 bases between. The V gene's germline CDR1 is MNHEY and CDR2 SVGAGI. This CDR3 is 15 amino acids long. In DNA, the CDR3 is TGTGCCAGCAGTTACTCCATCGAATTGAACACTGAAGCTTTCTTT. Its translation is CASSYSIELNTEAFF.

The chain uses TRBV6-5 and TRBJ1-1; D call uncertain. Trimming cost V 0 bases and J 6 bases, with 11 bases left between them. The CDR3 is 14 residues long. Germline lookup yields CDR1 MNHEY and CDR2 SVGAGI. The CDR3 region has the DNA TGTGCCAGCAGTTACTCGTCTTGGTTCGCTGAAGCTTTCTTT. It codes for CASSYSSWFAEAFF.